The clone carrying this T cell receptor (beta chain) was seen a few times. TCRdb processed the RT-PCR reads anew with MiXCR; each CDR3 protein has one entry. The sample records hundreds of thousands of distinct CDR3 sequences, about 10% being singletons. This CDR3 is built from 17 residues. Germline loops: CDR1 ENHRY, CDR2 SYGVKD. V lost 0 bases, J lost 2 bases, and 16 bases lay in between. The data are from a study of response to subunit inactivated influenza vaccine. The data were also submitted as part of a second study, on T cells expressing NK-cell markers. From that second work: In generating TCR beta cDNA, 5'RACE template switching with UMIs was used. Sorted CD3+CD56+NKG2C+, CD3+CD56+NKG2C- and CD3+CD56-NKG2C+ T cells supplied TCR beta repertoires.

The chain links TRBV10-3 to TRBJ1-2; D not certain. This TCR was sampled from a man between 45 and 60 years old who received an inactivated influenza vaccine. This specimen was PBMCs from blood, taken on the day of vaccination. CDR3 loop: CAISESANKQRNYGYTF. The CDR3 DNA reads TGTGCCATCAGTGAGTCCGCCAATAAACAGAGAAACTATGGCTACACCTTC.